The clone carrying this T cell receptor beta chain was counted a single time. What it recognizes is unknown. Researchers ran the PCR with 60 Vbeta and 13 Jbeta primers. The method was immunoSEQ multiplex PCR; TCRdb's version includes in-frame clones alone and lacks a portion of them. The table lists approximately 130,000 clones, around 77% of them singletons, with approximately 1.2% in the top ten. This CDR3 region has 15 residues. Germline trimming cut 2 bases from V and 8 bases from J; bases unmatched to any gene: 9. Germline V gene data show CDR1 as MNHEY and CDR2 as SMNVEV (reference sequence). The entry originates in a study of cytomegalovirus exposure and HLA in healthy donors. Study results and limitations: The classifier, whose performance was assessed in both the original and validation cohorts, reportedly diagnosed cytomegalovirus status with high specificity and sensitivity.

This sequence joins TRBV27 and TRBJ2-1; TRBD2 aligns across 7 bases. The source of this sequence is a man in his forties or fifties in good health and CMV-seronegative. The specimen sequenced was PBMCs. The CDR3 nucleotides read TGTGCCAGCAGTTTAAGGCTAGCGGATGGGCATGAGCAGTTCTTC. It yields the protein CASSLRLADGHEQFF.